This TCR beta chain originates from a study of a mutant IDH1 vaccine in newly diagnosed glioma. Time point in this sample: week 23, last vaccination. The investigators gave 300 ug of mutant IDH1 20-mer peptide in each vaccine dose, together with topical imiquimod. This clone was seen only once. Antigen specificity is unknown. The CDR3 has 14 amino acids. Germline V gene sequence: CDR1 SGHNT, CDR2 YYREEE (reference sequence). Deletions cut 3 bases from V and 5 bases from J, with 12 bases between. Profiling relied on immunoSEQ multiplex PCR, and the TCRdb table lists in-frame clones only, not all of them. The sample lists approximately 82,000 clones; approximately 85% were seen once.

This material consisted of PBMCs, taken from a glioma patient whose treatment included an IDH1 peptide vaccine. The receptor was isolated from a woman aged 45-65 years with glioma. The rearrangement joins TRBV5-4 to TRBJ2-1; possibly TRBD2 for D (6 bases). The CDR3 is CASSWGLGDNEQFF. The CDR3 DNA sequence: TGTGCCAGCAGCTGGGGACTTGGGGACAATGAGCAGTTCTTC.